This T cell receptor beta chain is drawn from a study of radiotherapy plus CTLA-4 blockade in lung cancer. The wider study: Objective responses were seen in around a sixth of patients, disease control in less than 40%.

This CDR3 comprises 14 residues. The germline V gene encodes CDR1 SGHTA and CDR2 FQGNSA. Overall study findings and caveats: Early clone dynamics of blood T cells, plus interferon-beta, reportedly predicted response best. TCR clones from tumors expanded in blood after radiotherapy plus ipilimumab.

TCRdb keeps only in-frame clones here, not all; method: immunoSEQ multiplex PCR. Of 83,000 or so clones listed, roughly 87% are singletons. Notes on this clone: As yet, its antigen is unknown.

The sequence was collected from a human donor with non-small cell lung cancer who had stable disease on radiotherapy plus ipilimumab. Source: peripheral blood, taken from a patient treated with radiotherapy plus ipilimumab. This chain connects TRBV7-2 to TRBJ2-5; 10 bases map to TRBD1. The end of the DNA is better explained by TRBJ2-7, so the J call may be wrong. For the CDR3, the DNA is TGTGCCAGCAGCTCCCGCGGACAGGGGGTCGAGCAGTACTTC. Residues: CASSSRGQGVEQYF.